The sequence of this T cell receptor (beta chain) was determined in a study of T-cell reconstitution after alpha-beta-depleted transplantation in children. Points from the study as a whole: There were some patients whose high TCRbeta diversity at day 60 came from surviving recipient T cells and thymic progenitors. T-cell counts and diversity were attributed mostly to newly produced T cells one year after transplant. Alpha-beta T cells present about two months after transplant were reported to originate from several hundred expanded graft clones.

This clonotype was counted many times. Antigen specificity is unknown. During its preparation, the TCRbeta library received unique molecular identifiers. Using its own MiXCR run on the PCR reads, TCRdb lists one record per CDR3 protein. This sample has some 600,000 distinct CDR3 sequences, with around 13% found just once. The germline V gene has CDR1 SQVTM and CDR2 ANQGSEA. The V and J ends lost 2 bases and 0 bases respectively, with 18 bases between them. The CDR3 sequence is 17 residues long. Sequencing was performed on PBMCs, mostly from graft donor cells, taken 360 days after TCRalphabeta/CD19-depleted stem cell transplant. The V gene is TRBV29-1, the J gene TRBJ2-3, with D possibly matching TRBD2 (6 bases). This clonotype was obtained from a male patient aged 10 to 17 who had a stem cell transplant for acute myeloid leukemia, so the T cells may come from the graft donor. The CDR3 protein is CSVERMLGGPSTDTQYF. The CDR3 region has the DNA TGCAGCGTTGAACGGATGTTGGGAGGTCCTAGCACAGATACGCAGTATTTT.